This TCR beta chain was sequenced during a study of CD8+ T cells in alopecia areata. Findings and caveats of the study: Researchers report lesional scalp, most notably alopecia totalis/universalis, outstripped normal scalp in clonality.

TCR sequencing used cDNA made by reverse transcription of extracted RNA. Only in-frame clones appear in the TCRdb table, and some are missing; sequencing was by immunoSEQ multiplex PCR. Of some 130,000 clones listed, about 46% are singletons. Trimming removed 3 bases at V and 0 bases at J, with 18 bases between. In germline, CDR1 is GTSNPN, CDR2 SVGIG (reference sequence). This CDR3 is built from 17 residues. This clone was observed a single time. Its specificity is not known. The input for sequencing was CD8+ T cells sorted from blood, taken at week 0. V and J are TRBV30 and TRBJ1-3, with D possibly matching TRBD1 (6 bases). The clonotype originates from a human donor with alopecia areata. The CDR3 region is CAWREPGQPFSGNTIYF. As DNA, the CDR3 is TGTGCCTGGAGGGAACCGGGACAACCATTCTCTGGAAACACCATATATTTT.